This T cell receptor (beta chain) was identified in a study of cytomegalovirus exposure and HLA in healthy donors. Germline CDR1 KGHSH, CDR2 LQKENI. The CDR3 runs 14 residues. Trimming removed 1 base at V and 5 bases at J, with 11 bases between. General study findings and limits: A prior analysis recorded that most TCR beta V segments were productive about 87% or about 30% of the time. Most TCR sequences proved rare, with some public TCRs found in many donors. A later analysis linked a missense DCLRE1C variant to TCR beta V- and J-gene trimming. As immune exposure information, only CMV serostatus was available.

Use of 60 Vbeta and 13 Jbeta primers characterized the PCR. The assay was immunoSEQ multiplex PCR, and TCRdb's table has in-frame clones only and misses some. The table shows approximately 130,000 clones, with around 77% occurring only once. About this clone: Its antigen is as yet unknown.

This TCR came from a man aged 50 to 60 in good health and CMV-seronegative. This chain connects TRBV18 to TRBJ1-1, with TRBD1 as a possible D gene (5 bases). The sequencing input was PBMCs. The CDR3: CASSPRAGGTEAFF. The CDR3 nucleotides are TGTGCCAGCTCACCACGTGCGGGGGGGACTGAAGCTTTCTTT.